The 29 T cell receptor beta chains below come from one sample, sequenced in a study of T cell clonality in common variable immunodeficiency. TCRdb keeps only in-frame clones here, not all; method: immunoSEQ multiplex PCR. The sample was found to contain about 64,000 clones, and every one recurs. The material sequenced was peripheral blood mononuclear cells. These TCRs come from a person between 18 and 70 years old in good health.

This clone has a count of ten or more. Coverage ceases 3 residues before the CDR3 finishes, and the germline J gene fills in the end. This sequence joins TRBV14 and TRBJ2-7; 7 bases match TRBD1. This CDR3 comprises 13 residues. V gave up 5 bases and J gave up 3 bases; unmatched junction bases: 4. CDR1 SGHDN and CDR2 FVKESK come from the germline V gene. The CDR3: CASSWDRVYEQYF. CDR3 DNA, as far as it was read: TGTGCCAGCAGCTGGGACAGAGTCTACGAG.

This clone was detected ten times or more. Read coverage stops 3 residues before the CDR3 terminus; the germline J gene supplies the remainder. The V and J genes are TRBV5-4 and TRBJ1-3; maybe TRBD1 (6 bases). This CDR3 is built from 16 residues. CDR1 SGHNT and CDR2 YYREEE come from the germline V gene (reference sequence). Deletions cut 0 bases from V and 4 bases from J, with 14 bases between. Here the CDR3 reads CASSLGPQGSGNTIYF. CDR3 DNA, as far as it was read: TGTGCCAGCAGCTTGGGACCACAGGGCTCCGGAAACACC. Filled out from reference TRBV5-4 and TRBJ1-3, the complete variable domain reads ETGVTQSPTHLIKTRGQQVTLRCSSQSGHNTVSWYQQALGQGPQFIFQYYREEENGRGNFPPRFSGLQFPNYSSELNVNALELDDSALYLCASSLGPQGSGNTIYFGEGSWLTVV.

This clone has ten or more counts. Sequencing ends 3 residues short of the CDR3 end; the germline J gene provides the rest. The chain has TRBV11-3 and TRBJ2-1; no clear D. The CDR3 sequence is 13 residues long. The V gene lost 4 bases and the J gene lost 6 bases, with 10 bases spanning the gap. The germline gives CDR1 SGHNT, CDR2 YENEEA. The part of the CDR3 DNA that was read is TGTGCCAGCAGCTCCCTAGTCCGCAATGAG. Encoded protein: CASSSLVRNE. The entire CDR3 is CASSSLVRNEQFF. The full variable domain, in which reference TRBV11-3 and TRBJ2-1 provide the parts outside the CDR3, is EAGVVQSPRYKIIEKKQPVAFWCNPISGHNTLYWYLQNLGQGPELLIRYENEEAVDDSQLPKDRFSAERLKGVDSTLKIQPAELGDSAVYLCASSSLVRNEQFFGPGTRLTVL.

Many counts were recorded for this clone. CDR3 region: CAISQTGGQETQYF. The DNA read from the CDR3 is TGTGCCATCAGTCAGACAGGGGGCCAAGAGACC. The rearrangement uses TRBV10-3 and TRBJ2-5; 9 bases map to TRBD1. The read finishes 3 residues shy of the CDR3 end, and the germline J gene is used to complete it. CDR3 length: 14 residues. The germline gives CDR1 ENHRY, CDR2 SYGVKD. V shed 5 bases, J shed 1 base, and the junction held 2 bases outside the gene matches.

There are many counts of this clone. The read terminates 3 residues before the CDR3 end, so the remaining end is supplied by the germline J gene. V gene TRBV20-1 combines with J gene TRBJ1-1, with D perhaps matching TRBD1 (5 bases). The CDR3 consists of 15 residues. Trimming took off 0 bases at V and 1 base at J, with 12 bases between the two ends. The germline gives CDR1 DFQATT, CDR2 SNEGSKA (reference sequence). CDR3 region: CSARDTGGPNTEAFF. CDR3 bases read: TGCAGTGCTAGAGACACGGGGGGACCGAACACTGAA.

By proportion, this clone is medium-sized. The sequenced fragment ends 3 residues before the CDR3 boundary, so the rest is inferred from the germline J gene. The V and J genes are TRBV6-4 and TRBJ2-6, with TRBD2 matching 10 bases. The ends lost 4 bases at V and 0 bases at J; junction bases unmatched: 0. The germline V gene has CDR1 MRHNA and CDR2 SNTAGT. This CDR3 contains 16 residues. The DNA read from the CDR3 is TGTGCCAGCAGTGGGACTAGCGGCTCTGGGGCCAACGTC. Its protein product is CASSGTSGSGANV. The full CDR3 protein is CASSGTSGSGANVLTF.

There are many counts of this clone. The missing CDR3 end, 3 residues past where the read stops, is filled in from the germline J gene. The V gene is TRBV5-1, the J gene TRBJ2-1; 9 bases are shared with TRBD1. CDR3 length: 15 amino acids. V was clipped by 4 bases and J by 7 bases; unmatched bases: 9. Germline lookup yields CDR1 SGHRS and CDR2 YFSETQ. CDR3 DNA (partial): TGCGCCAGCAGCCGAGACGGACAGGGGAGGAATGAG. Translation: CASSRDGQGRNE. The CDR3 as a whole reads CASSRDGQGRNEQFF. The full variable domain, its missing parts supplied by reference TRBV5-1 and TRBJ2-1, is KAGVTQTPRYLIKTRGQQVTLSCSPISGHRSVSWYQQTPGQGLQFLFEYFSETQRNKGNFPGRFSGRQFSNSRSEMNVSTLELGDSALYLCASSRDGQGRNEQFFGPGTRLTVL.

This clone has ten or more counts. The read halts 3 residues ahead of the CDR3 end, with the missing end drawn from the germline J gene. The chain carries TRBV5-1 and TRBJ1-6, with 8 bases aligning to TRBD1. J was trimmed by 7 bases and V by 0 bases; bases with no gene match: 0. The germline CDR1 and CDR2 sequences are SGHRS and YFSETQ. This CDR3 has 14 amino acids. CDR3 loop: CASSLGDRNSPLHF. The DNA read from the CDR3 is TGCGCCAGCAGCTTGGGGGACAGGAATTCACCC.

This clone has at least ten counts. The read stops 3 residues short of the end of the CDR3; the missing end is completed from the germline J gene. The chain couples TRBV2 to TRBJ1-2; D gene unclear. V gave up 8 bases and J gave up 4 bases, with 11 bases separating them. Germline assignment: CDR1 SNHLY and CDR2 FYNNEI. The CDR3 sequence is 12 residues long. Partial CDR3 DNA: TGTGCCAGCTCAGAAAGGCCCTATGGC. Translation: CASSERPYG. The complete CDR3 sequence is CASSERPYGYTF.

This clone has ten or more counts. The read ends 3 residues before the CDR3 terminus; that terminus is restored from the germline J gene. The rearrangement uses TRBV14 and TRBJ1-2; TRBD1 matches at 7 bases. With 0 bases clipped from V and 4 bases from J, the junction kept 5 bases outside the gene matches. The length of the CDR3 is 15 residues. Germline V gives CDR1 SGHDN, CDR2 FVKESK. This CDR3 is CASSQDIAGGYGYTF. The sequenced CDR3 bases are TGTGCCAGCAGCCAAGACATTGCAGGGGGCTATGGC.

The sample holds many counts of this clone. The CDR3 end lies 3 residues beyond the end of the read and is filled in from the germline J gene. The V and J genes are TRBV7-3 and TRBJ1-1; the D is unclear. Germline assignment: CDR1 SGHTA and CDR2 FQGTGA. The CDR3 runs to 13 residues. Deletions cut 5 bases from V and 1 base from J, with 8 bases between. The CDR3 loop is CASSQKRNTEAFF. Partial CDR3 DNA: TGTGCCAGCAGCCAGAAACGGAACACTGAA.

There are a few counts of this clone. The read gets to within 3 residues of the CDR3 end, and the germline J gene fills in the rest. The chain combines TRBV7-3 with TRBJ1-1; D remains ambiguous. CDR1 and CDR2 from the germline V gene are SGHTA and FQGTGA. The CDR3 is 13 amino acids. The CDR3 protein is CASSQTWRSGAFF. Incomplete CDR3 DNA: TGTGCCAGCAGCCAAACCTGGCGATCGGGA.

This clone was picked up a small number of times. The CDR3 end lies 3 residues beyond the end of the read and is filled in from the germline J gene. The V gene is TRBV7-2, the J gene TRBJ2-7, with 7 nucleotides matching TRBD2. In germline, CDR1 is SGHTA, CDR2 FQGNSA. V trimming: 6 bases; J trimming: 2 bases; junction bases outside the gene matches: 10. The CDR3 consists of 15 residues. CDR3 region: CASSLRGGGPYEQYF. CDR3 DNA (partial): TGTGCCAGCAGTTTAAGGGGCGGGGGACCCTACGAG.

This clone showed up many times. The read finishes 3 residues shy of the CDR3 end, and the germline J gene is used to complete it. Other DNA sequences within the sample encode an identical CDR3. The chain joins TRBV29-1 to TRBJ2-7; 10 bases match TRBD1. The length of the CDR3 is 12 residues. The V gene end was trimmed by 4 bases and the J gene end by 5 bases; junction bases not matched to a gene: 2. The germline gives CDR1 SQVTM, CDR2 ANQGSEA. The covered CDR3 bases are TGCAGCGTTGTCGGACAGGGGGACGAG. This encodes CSVVGQGDE. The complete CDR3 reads CSVVGQGDEQYF.

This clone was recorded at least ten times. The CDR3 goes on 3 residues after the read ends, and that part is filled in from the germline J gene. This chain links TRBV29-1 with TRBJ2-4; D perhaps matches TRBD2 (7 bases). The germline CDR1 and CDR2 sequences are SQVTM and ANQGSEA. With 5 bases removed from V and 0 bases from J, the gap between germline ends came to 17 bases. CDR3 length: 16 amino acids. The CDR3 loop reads CSVRGWEGVAKNIQYF. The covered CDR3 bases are TGCAGCGTTAGGGGTTGGGAGGGGGTAGCCAAAAACATT.

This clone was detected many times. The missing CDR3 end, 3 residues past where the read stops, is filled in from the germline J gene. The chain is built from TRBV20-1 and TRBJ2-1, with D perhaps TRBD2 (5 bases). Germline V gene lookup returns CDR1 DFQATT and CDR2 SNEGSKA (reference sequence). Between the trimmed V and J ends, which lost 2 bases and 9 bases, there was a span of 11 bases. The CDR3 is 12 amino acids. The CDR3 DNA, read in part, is TGCAGTGCTAGACAAAGCGGAACTGAG. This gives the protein CSARQSGTE. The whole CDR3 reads CSARQSGTEQFF.

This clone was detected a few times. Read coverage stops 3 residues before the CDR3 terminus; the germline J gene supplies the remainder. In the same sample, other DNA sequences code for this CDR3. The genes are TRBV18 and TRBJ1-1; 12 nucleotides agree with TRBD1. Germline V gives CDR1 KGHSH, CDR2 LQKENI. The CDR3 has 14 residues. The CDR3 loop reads CASSPGTGGGEAFF. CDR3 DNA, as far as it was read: TGTGCCAGCTCACCGGGGACAGGGGGCGGAGAG.

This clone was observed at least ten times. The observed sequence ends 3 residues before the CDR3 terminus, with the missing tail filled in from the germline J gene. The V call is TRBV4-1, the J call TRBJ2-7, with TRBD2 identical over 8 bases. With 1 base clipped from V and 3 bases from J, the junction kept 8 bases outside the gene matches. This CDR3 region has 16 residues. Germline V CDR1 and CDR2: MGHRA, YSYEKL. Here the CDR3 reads CASSQGKEAGGYEQYF. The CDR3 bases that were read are TGCGCCAGCAGCCAAGGGAAGGAGGCGGGGGGCTACGAG.

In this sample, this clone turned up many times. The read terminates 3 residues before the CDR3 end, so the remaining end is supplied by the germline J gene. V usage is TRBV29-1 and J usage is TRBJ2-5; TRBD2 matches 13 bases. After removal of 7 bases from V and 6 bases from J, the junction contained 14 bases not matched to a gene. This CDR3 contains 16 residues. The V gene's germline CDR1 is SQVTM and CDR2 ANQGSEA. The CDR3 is CSAETLAGGPYKTQYF. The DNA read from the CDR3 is TGCAGCGCCGAAACACTAGCGGGAGGGCCTTATAAGACC. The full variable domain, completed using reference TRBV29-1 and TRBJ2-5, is SAVISQKPSRDICQRGTSLTIQCQVDSQVTMMFWYRQQPGQSLTLIATANQGSEATYESGFVIDKFPISRPNLTFSTLTVSNMSPEDSSIYLCSAETLAGGPYKTQYFGPGTRLLVL.

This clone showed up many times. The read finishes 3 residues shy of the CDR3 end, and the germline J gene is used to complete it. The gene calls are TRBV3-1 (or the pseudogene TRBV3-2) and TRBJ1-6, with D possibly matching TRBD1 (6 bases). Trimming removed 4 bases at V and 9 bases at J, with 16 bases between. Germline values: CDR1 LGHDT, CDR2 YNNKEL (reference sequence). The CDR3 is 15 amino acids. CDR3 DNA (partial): TGTGCCAGCAGCCGGGGGGGGGCGAGGTTTTCACCC. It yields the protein CASSRGGARFSP. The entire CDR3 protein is CASSRGGARFSPLHF.

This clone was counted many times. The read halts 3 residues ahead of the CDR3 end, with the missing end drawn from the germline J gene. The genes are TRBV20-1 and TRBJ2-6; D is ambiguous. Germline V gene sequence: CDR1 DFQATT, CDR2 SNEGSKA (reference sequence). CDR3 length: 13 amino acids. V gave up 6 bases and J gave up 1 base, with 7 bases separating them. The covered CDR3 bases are TGCAGTGCCTCACAATCTGGGGCCAACGTC. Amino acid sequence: CSASQSGANV. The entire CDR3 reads CSASQSGANVLTF.

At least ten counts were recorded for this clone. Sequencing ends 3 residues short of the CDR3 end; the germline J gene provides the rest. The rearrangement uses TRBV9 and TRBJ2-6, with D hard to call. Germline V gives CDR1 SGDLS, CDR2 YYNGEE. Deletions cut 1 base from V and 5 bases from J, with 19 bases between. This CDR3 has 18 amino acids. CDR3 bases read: TGTGCCAGCAGCGTAAGCCCCCCGGGTGCTTATTGGGCCAACGTC. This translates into CASSVSPPGAYWANV. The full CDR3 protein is CASSVSPPGAYWANVLTF.

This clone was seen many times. CDR3 region: CASSAPRDRGTYEQYF. Partial CDR3 DNA: TGTGCCAGCAGCGCCCCCCGGGACAGGGGAACCTACGAG. The rearrangement links TRBV7-8 to TRBJ2-7; 10 bases are a match to TRBD1. The read stops 3 residues short of the end of the CDR3; the missing end is completed from the germline J gene. Germline CDR1 and CDR2: SGHVS and FQNEAQ. The CDR3 loop spans 16 amino acids. V shed 5 bases and J 2 bases; nucleotides not matched to a gene: 9.

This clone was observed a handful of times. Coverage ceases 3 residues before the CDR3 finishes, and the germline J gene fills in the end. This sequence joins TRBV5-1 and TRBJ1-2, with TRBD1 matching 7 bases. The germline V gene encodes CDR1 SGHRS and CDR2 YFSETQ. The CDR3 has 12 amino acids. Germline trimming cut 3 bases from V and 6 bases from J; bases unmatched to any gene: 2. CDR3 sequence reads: CASSWDSDGYTF. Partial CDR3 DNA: TGCGCCAGCAGCTGGGACAGCGATGGC. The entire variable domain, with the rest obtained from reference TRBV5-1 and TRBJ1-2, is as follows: KAGVTQTPRYLIKTRGQQVTLSCSPISGHRSVSWYQQTPGQGLQFLFEYFSETQRNKGNFPGRFSGRQFSNSRSEMNVSTLELGDSALYLCASSWDSDGYTFGSGTRLTVV.

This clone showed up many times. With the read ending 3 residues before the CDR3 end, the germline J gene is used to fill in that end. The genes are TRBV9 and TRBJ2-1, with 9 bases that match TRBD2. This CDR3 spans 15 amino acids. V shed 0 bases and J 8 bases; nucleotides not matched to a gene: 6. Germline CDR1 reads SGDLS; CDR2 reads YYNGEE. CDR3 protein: CASSVAAGGLDEQFF. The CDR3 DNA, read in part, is TGTGCCAGCAGCGTAGCCGCGGGAGGGTTAGATGAG.

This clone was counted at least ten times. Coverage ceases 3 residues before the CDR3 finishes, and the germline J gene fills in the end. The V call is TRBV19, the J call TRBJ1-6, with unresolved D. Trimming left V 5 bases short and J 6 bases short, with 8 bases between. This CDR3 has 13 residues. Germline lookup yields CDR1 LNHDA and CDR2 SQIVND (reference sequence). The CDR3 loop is CASSPAGNSPLHF. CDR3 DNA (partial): TGTGCCAGTAGTCCGGCAGGTAATTCACCC.

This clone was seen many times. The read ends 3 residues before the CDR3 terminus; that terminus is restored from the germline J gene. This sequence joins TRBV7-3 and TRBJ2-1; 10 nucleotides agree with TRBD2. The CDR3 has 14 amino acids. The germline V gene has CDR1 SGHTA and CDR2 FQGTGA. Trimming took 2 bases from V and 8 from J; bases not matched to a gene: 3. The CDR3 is CASSLLAGADEQFF. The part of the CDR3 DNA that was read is TGTGCCAGCAGCTTACTAGCGGGGGCGGATGAG.

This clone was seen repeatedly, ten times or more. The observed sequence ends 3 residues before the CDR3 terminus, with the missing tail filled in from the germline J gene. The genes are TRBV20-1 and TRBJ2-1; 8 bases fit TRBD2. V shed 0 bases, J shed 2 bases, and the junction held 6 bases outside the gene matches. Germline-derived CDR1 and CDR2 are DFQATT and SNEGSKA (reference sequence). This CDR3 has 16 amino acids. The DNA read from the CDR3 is TGCAGTGCTAGAGACCCACTAGCGGAGACCTACAATGAG. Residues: CSARDPLAETYNE. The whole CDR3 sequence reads CSARDPLAETYNEQFF.

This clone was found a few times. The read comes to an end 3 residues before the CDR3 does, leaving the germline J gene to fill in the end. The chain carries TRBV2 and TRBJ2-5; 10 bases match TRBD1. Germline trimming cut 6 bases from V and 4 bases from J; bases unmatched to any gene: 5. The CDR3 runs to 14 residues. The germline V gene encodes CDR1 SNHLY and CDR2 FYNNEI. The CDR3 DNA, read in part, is TGTGCCAGCAGCTTGACAGGGGGCGCAGAGACC. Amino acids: CASSLTGGAET. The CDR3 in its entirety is CASSLTGGAETQYF. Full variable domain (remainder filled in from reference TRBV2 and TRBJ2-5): EPEVTQTPSHQVTQMGQEVILRCVPISNHLYFYWYRQILGQKVEFLVSFYNNEISEKSEIFDDQFSVERPDGSNFTLKIRSTKLEDSAMYFCASSLTGGAETQYFGPGTRLLVL.